This T cell receptor (beta chain) was sequenced during a study of CD8 T cells in ankylosing spondylitis. TCRdb passed the 5' RACE reads through MiXCR, listing each CDR3 protein once. Here the sample spans some 220,000 distinct CDR3 sequences, 8% to 9% being singletons. V was trimmed by 2 bases and J by 6 bases, leaving 11 bases between them. The CDR3 is made up of 14 amino acids. Looked up from germline, CDR1 is ENHRY and CDR2 is SYGVKD. In this sample, this clonotype turned up many times. This chain links TRBV10-3 with TRBJ1-5; D remains ambiguous. The sequenced material came from blood, either unsorted or a sorted T cell fraction (not recorded which). This sequence originates from a female donor with ankylosing spondylitis or in good health (not recorded which). In DNA, the CDR3 is TGTGCCATCAGTGAGAACCGGGGTGGTCAGCCCCAGCATTTT. Its protein product is CAISENRGGQPQHF.